The 15 T cell receptor beta chains below all came from one sample that was sequenced in a study of T cell responses to AZD1222 COVID-19 vaccine. The repertoire was sequenced with immunoSEQ multiplex PCR; TCRdb's copy has only in-frame clones and lacks some. Of some 180,000 clones in the sample, roughly 92% were seen once. Sequenced material: peripheral blood, taken on day 0 of AZD1222 vaccination. All receptors derive from an adult in good health.

The chain recombines TRBV7-8 with TRBJ1-1; D is uncertain. The V gene lost 1 base and the J gene lost 2 bases, with 8 bases spanning the gap. Germline CDR1 is SGHVS and CDR2 is FQNEAQ. This CDR3 comprises 14 residues. The CDR3 coding sequence is TGTGCCAGCAGCTTAGGGCAGGAAAACACTGAAGCTTTCTTT. It specifies CASSLGQENTEAFF.

The chain combines TRBV4-2 with TRBJ1-5; possible D gene TRBD1, 6 bases. V lost 0 bases and J 0 bases, leaving 12 bases between the germline ends. Germline V lookup: CDR1 LGHNA, CDR2 YNFKEQ. The CDR3 runs to 17 residues. This CDR3 is CASSQDGTGNSNQPQHF. The CDR3 DNA reads TGTGCCAGCAGCCAAGATGGTACAGGGAATAGCAATCAGCCCCAGCATTTT.

This clone was observed once. The rearrangement joins TRBV6-5 to TRBJ1-4; D uncertain. The germline V and J ends were trimmed by 0 bases and 3 bases, with 11 bases remaining between them. This CDR3 region has 16 residues. Germline V gives CDR1 MNHEY, CDR2 SVGAGI. DNA of the CDR3: TGTGCCAGCAGTTACTCTGATGAGGGTCCTAATGAAAAACTGTTTTTT. Protein sequence: CASSYSDEGPNEKLFF.

The V call is TRBV6-5, the J call TRBJ2-1, with 7 bases identical to TRBD2. The CDR3 length is 15 residues. From germline, CDR1 is MNHEY and CDR2 SVGAGI. J gave up 4 bases and V 8 bases, and 11 bases lay outside the gene matches. DNA of the CDR3: TGTGCCAGCTATCCCGGCGGGGGAGGGTACAATGAGCAGTTCTTC. Its translation is CASYPGGGGYNEQFF.

This chain links TRBV9 with TRBJ2-3; D remains ambiguous. V gave up 4 bases and J gave up 1 base, with 13 bases separating them. The germline gives CDR1 SGDLS, CDR2 YYNGEE. CDR3 length equals 15 residues. The CDR3 bases are TGTGCCAGCAGCTCGGGCGGACGCCGCACAGATACGCAGTATTTT. Translated: CASSSGGRRTDTQYF.

For this clone: The sample holds other DNA sequences that translate to the same CDR3. This chain's CDR3 is CASSLTGGSYNEQFF. The DNA of the CDR3 is TGCGCCAGCAGCTTGACAGGGGGCTCCTACAATGAGCAGTTCTTC. The genes are TRBV5-1 and TRBJ2-1; 8 bases map to TRBD1. The germline gives CDR1 SGHRS, CDR2 YFSETQ. The CDR3 loop spans 15 amino acids. Trimming removed 1 base from V and 0 bases from J; junction bases left unmatched: 0.

The V gene is TRBV4-2, the J gene TRBJ1-5; no reliable D call. Germline assignment: CDR1 LGHNA and CDR2 YNFKEQ. This CDR3 has 14 amino acids. Between the trimmed V and J ends, which lost 3 bases and 6 bases, there was a span of 12 bases. The CDR3 loop reads CASSHVTPGQPQHF. CDR3 DNA sequence: TGTGCCAGCAGCCATGTCACCCCCGGTCAGCCCCAGCATTTT.

V gene TRBV7-6 combines with J gene TRBJ2-1, with 12 bases lining up with TRBD2. The V gene's germline CDR1 is SGHVS and CDR2 FNYEAQ. V shed 5 bases and J 4 bases; nucleotides not matched to a gene: 9. There are 17 residues in the CDR3. The CDR3 protein is CASSLRQGTSGYNEQFF. The DNA of the CDR3 is TGTGCCAGCAGCCTACGACAGGGGACTAGCGGGTACAATGAGCAGTTCTTC.

The chain joins TRBV19 to TRBJ1-2; D may be TRBD1 (5 bases). Germline V gene lookup returns CDR1 LNHDA and CDR2 SQIVND (reference sequence). CDR3 size: 15 residues. Trimming cost V 5 bases and J 8 bases, with 21 bases left between them. CDR3 in DNA: TGTGCCAGTAGTTCTAGGGGCCTCATGCCCCAGGGCTACACCTTC. Amino acids: CASSSRGLMPQGYTF.

V gene TRBV19 combines with J gene TRBJ1-1, with no clear D. The CDR3 contains 12 residues. The V end lost 2 bases, the J end lost 4 bases, and 5 bases lay between the germline ends. Germline V CDR1 and CDR2: LNHDA, SQIVND (reference sequence). CDR3 sequence (DNA): TGTGCCAGTAGTATAAGGGTCACTGAAGCTTTCTTT. Protein product: CASSIRVTEAFF.

The CDR3 sequence: CASSLGASSSYEQYF. The CDR3 DNA follows: TGTGCCAGCAGCTTGGGGGCTTCCAGCTCCTACGAGCAGTACTTC. V is TRBV5-6 and J is TRBJ2-7; D unclear. V was pared by 0 bases and J by 0 bases, with 10 bases between. CDR3 length equals 15 residues. The germline CDR1 and CDR2 sequences are SGHDT and YYEEEE.

The chain uses TRBV5-1 and TRBJ2-3; D may be TRBD2 (5 bases). The CDR3 consists of 15 residues. Between the trimmed V and J ends, which lost 0 bases and 0 bases, there was a span of 8 bases. From germline, CDR1 is SGHRS and CDR2 YFSETQ. This CDR3 is CASSLAPGSTDTQYF. CDR3 DNA: TGCGCCAGCAGCTTGGCCCCGGGGAGCACAGATACGCAGTATTTT.

V and J are TRBV7-2 and TRBJ2-7, with a possible D match to TRBD1 (7 bases). CDR3 size: 16 residues. Germline V gives CDR1 SGHTA, CDR2 FQGNSA. Deletions cut 5 bases from V and 1 base from J, with 18 bases between. CDR3 sequence (DNA): TGTGCCAGCAGCCCAGGGGGGCCGGTGGTGTCCTACGAGCAGTACTTC. This encodes CASSPGGPVVSYEQYF.

As regards this clone: Other DNA sequences of this sample code for an identical CDR3. The V gene is TRBV27, the J gene TRBJ1-5; tentatively, D is TRBD1 (5 bases). The V gene lost 2 bases and the J gene lost 1 base, with 6 bases spanning the gap. The CDR3 is 14 residues long. Germline CDR1 and CDR2: MNHEY and SMNVEV (reference sequence). In nucleotides, the CDR3 is TGTGCCAGCAGTTTAAGGGGAAGCAATCAGCCCCAGCATTTT. Residues: CASSLRGSNQPQHF.

The chain has TRBV5-1 and TRBJ2-3; D perhaps matches TRBD1 (6 bases). Trimming left V 5 bases short and J 0 bases short, with 13 bases between. CDR1 SGHRS and CDR2 YFSETQ come from the germline V gene. The CDR3 contains 15 residues. CDR3 sequence: CASSSGATSTDTQYF. CDR3 nucleotide sequence: TGCGCCAGCAGTTCAGGGGCGACTAGCACAGATACGCAGTATTTT.